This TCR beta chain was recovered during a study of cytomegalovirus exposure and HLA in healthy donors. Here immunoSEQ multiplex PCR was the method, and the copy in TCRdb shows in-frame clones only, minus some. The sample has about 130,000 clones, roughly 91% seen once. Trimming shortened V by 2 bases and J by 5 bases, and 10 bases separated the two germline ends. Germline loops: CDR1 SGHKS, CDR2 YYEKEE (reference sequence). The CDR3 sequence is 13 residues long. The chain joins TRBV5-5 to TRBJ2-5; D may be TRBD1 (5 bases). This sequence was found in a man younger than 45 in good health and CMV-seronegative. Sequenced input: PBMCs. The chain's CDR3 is CASSFTPGETQYF. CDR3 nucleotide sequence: TGTGCCAGCAGCTTCACGCCAGGGGAGACCCAGTACTTC.